This TCR beta chain was sequenced during a study of cytomegalovirus exposure and HLA in healthy donors. General study findings and limits: Analysis performed later found more than 15,000 TCR beta sequences associated with HLA alleles at 0.05 false discovery rate. The classifier, whose performance was assessed in both the original and validation cohorts, reportedly diagnosed cytomegalovirus status with high specificity and sensitivity. A few V segments could not be told apart, such as TRBV6-2 and TRBV6-3, and were left out.

PCR amplification relied on 60 Vbeta primers (plus 13 Jbeta primers). In the study's own analysis: About 10 million shared chains were among the about 80 million unique TCR beta chains that a later analysis counted. The assay was immunoSEQ multiplex PCR, and TCRdb's table has in-frame clones only and misses some. V, J and clone size were drawn from that table, and D and trimming were deduced from the DNA. The data show about 92,000 clones, approximately 70% seen once. The V gene's germline CDR1 is SQVTM and CDR2 ANQGSEA. The CDR3 totals 12 residues. Trimming removed 6 bases from V and 0 bases from J, with 8 bases in between. A remark on this clone: Its antigen remains unidentified.

The chain employs TRBV29-1 and TRBJ2-5; TRBD1 might be the D (5 bases). Sequences were obtained from PBMCs. The clonotype was recovered from a man between 50 and 59 years old in good health and CMV-seronegative. The CDR3 nucleotides read TGCAGCGTGGGGCGGTACCAAGAGACCCAGTACTTC. It translates to CSVGRYQETQYF.